Below, 8 T cell receptor beta chains from the same sample are listed, as sequenced in a study of blood T cell repertoires in COVID-19. Repertoires were generated with immunoSEQ multiplex PCR, while TCRdb's copy carries only in-frame clones and drops some. This sample yields hundreds of thousands of clones, of which about 86% are seen a single time; approximately 3.1% belongs to the top ten. Sequenced input: PBMCs or T cells enriched from blood (not recorded which). The source is a woman in her 50s in a cohort exposed to, infected with or recovered from COVID-19 (not recorded which).

The V gene is TRBV5-4, the J gene TRBJ2-3, with TRBD2 identical over 15 bases. The CDR3 has 17 residues. In germline, CDR1 is SGHNT, CDR2 YYREEE (reference sequence). Germline trimming cut 0 bases from V and 5 bases from J; bases unmatched to any gene: 4. The CDR3 bases are TGTGCCAGCAGCTTGGGGACTAGCGGGGGGGCGCGAGATACGCAGTATTTT. This encodes CASSLGTSGGARDTQYF.

This rearrangement joins TRBV28 to TRBJ2-3; no reliable D call. CDR1 MDHEN and CDR2 SYDVKM come from the germline V gene. The ends were cut back, 7 bases at V and 3 bases at J, with 11 bases in the middle. The CDR3 totals 13 residues. CDR3 in amino acids: CASTRSRTDTQYF. CDR3 bases: TGTGCCAGCACGCGGTCTCGAACAGATACGCAGTATTTT.

CDR3 DNA sequence: TGTGCCAGCAGTTACGGACCCCCGGGGTATAACTACAATGAGCAGTTCTTC. This translates into CASSYGPPGYNYNEQFF. The V and J genes are TRBV27 and TRBJ2-1; perhaps TRBD2 as D (5 bases). The CDR3 length is 17 residues. Germline CDR1 is MNHEY and CDR2 is SMNVEV (reference sequence). With 4 bases removed from V and 3 bases from J, the gap between germline ends came to 19 bases.

V usage is TRBV9 and J usage is TRBJ2-6, with a weak D call TRBD1 (9 bases). Germline V CDR1 and CDR2: SGDLS, YYNGEE. Trimming shortened V by 6 bases and J by 0 bases, and 22 bases separated the two germline ends. CDR3 length: 19 residues. The CDR3 protein is CASTTGGDRDSSGANVLTF. The CDR3 DNA sequence: TGTGCCAGCACCACGGGGGGGGACAGGGATTCCTCTGGGGCCAACGTCCTGACTTTC.

The rearrangement joins TRBV5-1 to TRBJ1-6; tentative D call: TRBD1 (6 bases). Germline V lookup: CDR1 SGHRS, CDR2 YFSETQ. There are 16 residues in the CDR3. Trimming removed 0 bases at V and 7 bases at J, with 14 bases between. Written as DNA, the CDR3 is TGCGCCAGCAGCTTGGTACCGGGACAATCGAATTCACCCCTCCACTTT. Translating gives CASSLVPGQSNSPLHF.

The chain uses TRBV27 and TRBJ1-1, with unresolved D. Germline V CDR1 and CDR2: MNHEY, SMNVEV (reference sequence). CDR3 length: 15 amino acids. V lost 5 bases to trimming and J lost 0 bases, with 13 bases between them. CDR3 DNA sequence: TGTGCCAGCAGTCCGGGGAGGGAGATGAACACTGAAGCTTTCTTT. This encodes CASSPGREMNTEAFF.

This clone was detected once. The J gene is TRBJ2-1, the V gene TRBV19; TRBD2 matches 8 bases. Trimming removed 1 base from V and 8 bases from J; junction bases left unmatched: 7. The CDR3 has 15 residues. Germline CDR1 and CDR2: LNHDA and SQIVND (reference sequence). CDR3 nucleotide sequence: TGTGCCAGTAGTATAGGACTAGCGCGGTCCGATGAGCAGTTCTTC. Translated, it gives CASSIGLARSDEQFF.

The CDR3 spells CSVVEVDGQPQHF. CDR3 DNA sequence: TGCAGCGTTGTTGAGGTTGATGGCCAGCCCCAGCATTTT. The chain links TRBV29-1 to TRBJ1-5; D gene unclear. Deletions cut 4 bases from V and 7 bases from J, with 14 bases between. This CDR3 region has 13 residues. Germline V gene data show CDR1 as SQVTM and CDR2 as ANQGSEA.